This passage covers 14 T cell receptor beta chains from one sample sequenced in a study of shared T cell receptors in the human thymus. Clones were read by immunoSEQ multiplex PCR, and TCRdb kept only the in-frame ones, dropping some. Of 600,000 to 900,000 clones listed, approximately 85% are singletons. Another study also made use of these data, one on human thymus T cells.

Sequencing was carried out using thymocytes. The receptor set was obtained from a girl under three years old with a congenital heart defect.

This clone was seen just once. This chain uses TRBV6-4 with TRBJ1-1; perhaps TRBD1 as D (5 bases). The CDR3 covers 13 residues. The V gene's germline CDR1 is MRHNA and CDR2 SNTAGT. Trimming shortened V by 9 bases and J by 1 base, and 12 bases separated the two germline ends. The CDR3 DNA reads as TGTGCCAGTAGACCGACAGAGAACACTGAAGCTTTCTTT. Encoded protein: CASRPTENTEAFF.

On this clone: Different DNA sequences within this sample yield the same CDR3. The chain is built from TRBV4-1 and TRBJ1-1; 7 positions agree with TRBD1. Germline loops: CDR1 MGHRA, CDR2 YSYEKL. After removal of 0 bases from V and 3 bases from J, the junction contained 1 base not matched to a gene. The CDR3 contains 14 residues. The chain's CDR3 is CASSQDRGYTEAFF. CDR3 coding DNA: TGCGCCAGCAGCCAAGACAGGGGGTACACTGAAGCTTTCTTT.

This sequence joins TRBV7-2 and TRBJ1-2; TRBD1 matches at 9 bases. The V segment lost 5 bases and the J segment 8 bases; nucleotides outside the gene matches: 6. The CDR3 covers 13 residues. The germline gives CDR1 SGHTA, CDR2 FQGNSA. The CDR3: CASSVRQGGGYTF. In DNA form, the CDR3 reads TGTGCCAGCAGCGTGCGACAGGGGGGAGGCTACACCTTC.

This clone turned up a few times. CDR3 sequence (DNA): TGTGCCATCAGTACGGGACAGTACCACACTGAAGCTTTCTTT. Residues: CAISTGQYHTEAFF. The chain links TRBV10-3 to TRBJ1-1, with 7 bases aligning to TRBD1. J gave up 3 bases and V 5 bases, and 6 bases lay outside the gene matches. CDR3 length equals 14 residues. The germline V gene encodes CDR1 ENHRY and CDR2 SYGVKD.

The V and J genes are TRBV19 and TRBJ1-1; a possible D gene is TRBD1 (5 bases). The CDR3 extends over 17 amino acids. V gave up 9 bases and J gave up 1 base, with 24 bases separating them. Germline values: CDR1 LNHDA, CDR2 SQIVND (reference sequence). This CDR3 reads CASKGYRVTDPNTEAFF. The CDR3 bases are TGTGCCAGCAAGGGGTATCGGGTGACCGATCCGAACACTGAAGCTTTCTTT.

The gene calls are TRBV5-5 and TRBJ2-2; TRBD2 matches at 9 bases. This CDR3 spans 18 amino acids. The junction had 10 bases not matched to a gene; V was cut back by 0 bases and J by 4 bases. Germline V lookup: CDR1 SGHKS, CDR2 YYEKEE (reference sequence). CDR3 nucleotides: TGTGCCAGCAGCTTGGTATCACCGGCGGGGGGGCCCACCGGGGAGCTGTTTTTT. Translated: CASSLVSPAGGPTGELFF.

CDR3 nucleotides: TGTGCCAGCAGCTCCCTGACAAAGTCGTCGAACACAGATACGCAGTATTTT. Its translation is CASSSLTKSSNTDTQYF. This sequence joins TRBV5-6 and TRBJ2-3; D not certain. This CDR3 spans 17 amino acids. V gave up 3 bases and J gave up 2 bases, with 19 bases separating them. From germline, CDR1 is SGHDT and CDR2 YYEEEE.

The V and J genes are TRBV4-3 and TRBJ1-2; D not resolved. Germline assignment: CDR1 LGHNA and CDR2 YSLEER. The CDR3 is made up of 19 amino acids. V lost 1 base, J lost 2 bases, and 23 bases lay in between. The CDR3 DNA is TGCGCCAGCAGCCAAGCCATGTCGGAGCCTGCACCCCCCAACTATGGCTACACCTTC. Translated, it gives CASSQAMSEPAPPNYGYTF.

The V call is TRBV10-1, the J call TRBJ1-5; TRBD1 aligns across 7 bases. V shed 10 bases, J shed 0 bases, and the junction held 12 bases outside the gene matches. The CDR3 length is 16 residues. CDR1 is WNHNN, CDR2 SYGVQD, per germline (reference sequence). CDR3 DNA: TGCGCCACTTGCAACGGCAGGGGGGTTAGCAATCAGCCCCAGCATTTT. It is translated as CATCNGRGVSNQPQHF.

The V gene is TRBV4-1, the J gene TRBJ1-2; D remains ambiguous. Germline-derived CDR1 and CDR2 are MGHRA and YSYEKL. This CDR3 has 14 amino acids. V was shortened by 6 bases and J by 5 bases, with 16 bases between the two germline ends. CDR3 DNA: TGCGCCAGCAGTGAGGGAGCGGCGGTTTATGGCTACACCTTC. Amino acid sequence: CASSEGAAVYGYTF.

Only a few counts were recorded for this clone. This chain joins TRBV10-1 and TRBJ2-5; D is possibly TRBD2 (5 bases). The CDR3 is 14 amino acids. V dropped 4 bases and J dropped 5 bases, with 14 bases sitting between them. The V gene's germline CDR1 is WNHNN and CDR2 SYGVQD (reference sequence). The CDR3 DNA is TGCGCCAGCAGTGCTCGGGTTGGCGGGGAGACCCAGTACTTC. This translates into CASSARVGGETQYF.

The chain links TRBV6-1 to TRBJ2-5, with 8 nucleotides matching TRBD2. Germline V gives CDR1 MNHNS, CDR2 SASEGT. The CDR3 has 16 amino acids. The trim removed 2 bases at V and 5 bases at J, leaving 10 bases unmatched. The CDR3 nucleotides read TGTGCCAGCAGTGAACTTGGCGCGGGGGGTCGGGAGACCCAGTACTTC. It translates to CASSELGAGGRETQYF.

The chain's CDR3 is CASSERQVWSTEAFF. The CDR3 DNA reads TGTGCCAGCAGTGAGAGACAGGTCTGGAGCACTGAAGCTTTCTTT. This rearrangement joins TRBV2 to TRBJ1-1; D perhaps matches TRBD1 (6 bases). Germline V gene data show CDR1 as SNHLY and CDR2 as FYNNEI. The V and J ends lost 3 bases and 4 bases respectively, with 15 bases between them. The CDR3 covers 15 residues. The variable domain in full, completed from reference TRBV2 and TRBJ1-1, reads EPEVTQTPSHQVTQMGQEVILRCVPISNHLYFYWYRQILGQKVEFLVSFYNNEISEKSEIFDDQFSVERPDGSNFTLKIRSTKLEDSAMYFCASSERQVWSTEAFFGQGTRLTVV.

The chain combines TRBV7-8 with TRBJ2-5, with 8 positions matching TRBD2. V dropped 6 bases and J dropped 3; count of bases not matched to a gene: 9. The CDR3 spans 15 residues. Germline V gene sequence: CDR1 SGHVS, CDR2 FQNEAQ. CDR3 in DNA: TGTGCCAGCAGACGCTATCGGGGGGGGAAAGAGACCCAGTACTTC. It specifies CASRRYRGGKETQYF.